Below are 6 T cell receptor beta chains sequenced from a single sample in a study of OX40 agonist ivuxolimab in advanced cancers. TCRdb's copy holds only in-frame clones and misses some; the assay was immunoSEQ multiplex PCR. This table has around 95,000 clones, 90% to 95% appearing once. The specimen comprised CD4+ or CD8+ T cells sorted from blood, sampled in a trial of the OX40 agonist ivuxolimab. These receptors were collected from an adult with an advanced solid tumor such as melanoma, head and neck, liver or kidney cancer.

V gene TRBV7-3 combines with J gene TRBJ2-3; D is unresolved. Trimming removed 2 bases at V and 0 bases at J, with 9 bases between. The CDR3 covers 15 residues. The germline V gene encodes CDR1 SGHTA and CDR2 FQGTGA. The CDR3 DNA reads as TGTGCCAGCAGCTTATCCCGCGCTAGCACAGATACGCAGTATTTT. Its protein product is CASSLSRASTDTQYF.

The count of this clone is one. The CDR3: CASSLPPPRGGHGYTF. The CDR3 region has the DNA TGTGCCAGCAGCTTACCTCCCCCCCGAGGGGGCCACGGCTACACCTTC. The gene calls are TRBV5-4 and TRBJ1-2; 7 nucleotides line up with TRBD1. The CDR3 runs 16 residues. Germline V gene sequence: CDR1 SGHNT, CDR2 YYREEE (reference sequence). The J segment lost 8 bases and the V segment lost 2 bases, leaving 15 bases of the junction unmatched.

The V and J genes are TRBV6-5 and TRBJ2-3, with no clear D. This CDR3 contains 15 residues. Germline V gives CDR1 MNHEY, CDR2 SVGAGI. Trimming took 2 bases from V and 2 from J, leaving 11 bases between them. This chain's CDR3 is CASSYVDVHTDTQYF. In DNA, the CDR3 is TGTGCCAGCAGTTACGTAGACGTTCACACAGATACGCAGTATTTT.

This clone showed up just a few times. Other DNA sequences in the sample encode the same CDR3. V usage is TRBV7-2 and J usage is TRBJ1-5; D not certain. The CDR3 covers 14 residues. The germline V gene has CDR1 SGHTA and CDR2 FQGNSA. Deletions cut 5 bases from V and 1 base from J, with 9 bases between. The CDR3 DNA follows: TGTGCCAGCAGCCGCCAGGAAAGCAATCAGCCCCAGCATTTT. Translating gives CASSRQESNQPQHF.

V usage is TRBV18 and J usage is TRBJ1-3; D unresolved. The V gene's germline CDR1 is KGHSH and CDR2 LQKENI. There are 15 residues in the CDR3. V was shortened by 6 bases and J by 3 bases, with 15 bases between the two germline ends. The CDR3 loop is CASSATTPFGNTIYF. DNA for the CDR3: TGTGCCAGCTCCGCTACGACACCGTTTGGAAACACCATATATTTT.

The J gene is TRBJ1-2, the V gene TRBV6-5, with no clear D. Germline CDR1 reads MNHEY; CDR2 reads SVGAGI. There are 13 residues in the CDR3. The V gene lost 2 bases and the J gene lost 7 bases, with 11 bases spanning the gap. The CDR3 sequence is CASSYGIDAGYTF. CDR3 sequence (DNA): TGTGCCAGCAGTTACGGCATTGATGCTGGCTACACCTTC.